One sample yielded the 3 T cell receptor beta chains listed below, sequenced in a study of shared clonotypes between healthy human individuals. Clones were sequenced by immunoSEQ multiplex PCR, and TCRdb holds only the in-frame ones, with some missing. The sample carries around 2,000,000 clones, just under 95% recorded once. Naive-designated CD8 cells lacked CD45RO, were positively enriched for CCR7, and omitted terminally differentiated effector memory CD45RA+ cells. The sample consisted of naive CD8+ T cells sorted from blood. The receptor source for this set is a man between 18 and 29 years old in good health.

The rearrangement links TRBV29-1 to TRBJ1-2, with 9 bases matching TRBD1. The CDR3 is 13 residues long. Trimming removed 6 bases from V and 6 bases from J; junction bases left unmatched: 8. Germline CDR1 SQVTM, CDR2 ANQGSEA. For the CDR3, the DNA is TGCAGCGTGGCGGGACAGGGTGAAAATGGCTACACCTTC. This translates into CSVAGQGENGYTF.

The gene calls are TRBV1 and TRBJ1-2. TRBV1 is marked as a pseudogene. This CDR3 has 13 amino acids. CDR3 nucleotide sequence: TGCACCAGCAGCCAAGATCCAGGTCTAGACTACACCTTC. Translating it yields CTSSQDPGLDYTF.

J is TRBJ2-5 and V is TRBV18; 9 bases are shared with TRBD1. The CDR3 covers 18 residues. With 6 bases clipped from V and 2 bases from J, the junction kept 16 bases outside the gene matches. The germline V gene encodes CDR1 KGHSH and CDR2 LQKENI. The CDR3 DNA follows: TGTGCCAGCTCTGAGGGACAGGGCATCTTACTAATTCAAGAGACCCAGTACTTC. It specifies CASSEGQGILLIQETQYF. The full variable domain, its missing parts supplied by reference TRBV18 and TRBJ2-5, is NAGVMQNPRHLVRRRGQEARLRCSPMKGHSHVYWYRQLPEEGLKFMVYLQKENIIDESGMPKERFSAEFPKEGPSILRIQQVVRGDSAAYFCASSEGQGILLIQETQYFGPGTRLLVL.